Sequencing of this T cell receptor (beta chain) was carried out in a study of yellow fever vaccine responses in identical twins. Findings and caveats of the study: It has been reported that, in twins, the vaccine T cell response seemed partly convergent and partly personalized.

TCRdb ran MiXCR on the RT-PCR reads and lists one entry per CDR3 protein. The data contain roughly 4,700 distinct CDR3 sequences, 65% to 90% of them seen just once; the ten biggest clones take up around 2.3%. In regard to this clonotype: Its antigen is undetermined.

Trimming took 0 bases from V and 2 from J, leaving 14 bases between them. Germline V gene data show CDR1 as SQVTM and CDR2 as ANQGSEA. The CDR3 contains 15 residues. The chain has TRBV29-1 and TRBJ2-7; D remains unclear. The TCR comes from a woman younger than 30 who received the yellow fever vaccine. The sequencing used T cells from blood (PBMCs), unsorted or a sorted subset (not recorded which), collected before or after yellow fever vaccination (not recorded which). The CDR3 DNA sequence: TGCAGCGTTGAAGATCTACAAGGGATCACCTACGAGCAGTACTTC. This codes for CSVEDLQGITYEQYF.